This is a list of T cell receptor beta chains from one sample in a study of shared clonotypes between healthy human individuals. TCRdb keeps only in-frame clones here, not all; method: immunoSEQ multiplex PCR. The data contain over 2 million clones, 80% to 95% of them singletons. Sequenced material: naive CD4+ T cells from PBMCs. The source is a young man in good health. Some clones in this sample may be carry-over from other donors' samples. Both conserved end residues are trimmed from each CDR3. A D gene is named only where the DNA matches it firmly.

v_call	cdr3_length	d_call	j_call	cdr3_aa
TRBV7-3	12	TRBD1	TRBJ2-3	ASSPSDRVNTQY
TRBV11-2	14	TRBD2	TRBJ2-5	ASSKGLAGVLETQY
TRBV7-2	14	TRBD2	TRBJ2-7	ASSLDSSGIPYEQY
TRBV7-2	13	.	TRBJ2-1	ASSLTARLSHEQF
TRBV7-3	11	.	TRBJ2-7	ASSLSSSYEQY
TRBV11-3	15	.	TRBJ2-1	ASSRGVVSSSYNEQF
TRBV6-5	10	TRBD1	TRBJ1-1	ASSYRTGEAF
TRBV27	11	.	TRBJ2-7	ASSFVGSYEQY
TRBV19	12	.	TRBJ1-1	ASSIPQGNTEAF
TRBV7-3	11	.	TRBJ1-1	ASSLTRETEAF
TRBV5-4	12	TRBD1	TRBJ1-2	ASSLGDRNYGYT
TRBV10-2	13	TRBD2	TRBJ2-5	ASRASGGGQETQY
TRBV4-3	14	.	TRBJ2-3	ASSQGPPGSGDTQY
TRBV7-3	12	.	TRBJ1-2	ASSLIPQGRGYT
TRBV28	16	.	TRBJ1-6	ASRTPRPSRDHNSPLH
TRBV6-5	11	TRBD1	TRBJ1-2	ASKSGGNYGYT
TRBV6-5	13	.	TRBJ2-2	ASSRDGQNTGELF
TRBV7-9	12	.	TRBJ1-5	ASSLGLSNQPQH
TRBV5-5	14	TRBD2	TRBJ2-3	ASSVGLAGDTDTQY
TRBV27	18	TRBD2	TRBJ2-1	ASSLNSGTSGRGGLGEQF
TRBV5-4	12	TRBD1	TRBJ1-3	ASSFGQGGNTIY
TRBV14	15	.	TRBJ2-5	ASSQRLSGVLGETQY
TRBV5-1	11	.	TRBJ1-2	ASSSERGDGYT
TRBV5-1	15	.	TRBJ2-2	ASSLGPLGGNTGELF
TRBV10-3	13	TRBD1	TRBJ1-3	AISKPGQGRNTIY